These 15 T cell receptor beta chains originate from one sample sequenced in a study of cytomegalovirus exposure and HLA in healthy donors. Vbeta (60) and Jbeta (13) primers were used in the PCR. The assay was immunoSEQ multiplex PCR, and TCRdb's table has in-frame clones only and misses some. The top ten clones hold 3% to 3.5% of a sample with around 200,000 clones, around 77% of them seen once. Sample: PBMCs. These receptors came from a female donor in good health and CMV-seronegative.

The CDR3 DNA follows: TGTGCCAGCAGCCCCTCCGGGACTAGCGGGCTAGGGGAAGATACGCAGTATTTT. Translation gives CASSPSGTSGLGEDTQYF. This chain uses TRBV7-6 with TRBJ2-3, with TRBD2 matching over 12 bases. Per the germline V gene, CDR1 is SGHVS and CDR2 is FNYEAQ. CDR3 size: 18 residues. V was pared by 5 bases and J by 5 bases, with 14 bases of the junction left unmatched.

The table lists this clone with a few counts. The chain has TRBV5-1 and TRBJ1-6; D gene ambiguous. With 0 bases removed from V and 0 bases from J, the gap between germline ends came to 7 bases. This CDR3 comprises 16 residues. Germline V gene sequence: CDR1 SGHRS, CDR2 YFSETQ. CDR3 bases: TGCGCCAGCAGCTTGGGAGGGAGCTCCTATAATTCACCCCTCCACTTT. Translating gives CASSLGGSSYNSPLHF.

Points on this clone: At one end the junction does not follow the germline gene, possibly because of a read error. The rearrangement joins TRBV7-7 to TRBJ2-5, with a possible D match to TRBD1 (5 bases). Per germline, CDR1 SSHAT and CDR2 FNYEAQ (reference sequence). The length of the CDR3 is 15 residues. The CDR3 spells CASSLRSGAEETQYF. The CDR3 DNA is TGTGCTAGCAGCCTTAGATCTGGGGCGGAAGAGACCCAGTACTTC.

The chain joins TRBV7-9 to TRBJ1-2, with TRBD1 matching over 7 bases. The CDR3 has 14 residues. Germline assignment: CDR1 SEHNR and CDR2 FQNEAQ (reference sequence). With V trimmed by 4 bases and J by 7 bases, 9 bases remained unmatched. The CDR3 nucleotides are TGTGCCAGCAGCTATCAGACAGGGAATGGTGGCTACACCTTC. Protein product: CASSYQTGNGGYTF. The variable domain in full, with the rest retrieved from reference TRBV7-9 and TRBJ1-2, is DTGVSQNPRHKITKRGQNVTFRCDPISEHNRLYWYRQTLGQGPEFLTYFQNEAQLEKSRLLSDRFSAERPKGSFSTLEIQRTEQGDSAMYLCASSYQTGNGGYTFGSGTRLTVV.

This clone has just one count. The rearrangement links TRBV28 to TRBJ1-5, with D unclear. Trimming removed 5 bases from V and 4 bases from J, with 6 bases in between. Per the germline V gene, CDR1 is MDHEN and CDR2 is SYDVKM. CDR3 length: 12 amino acids. The CDR3 spells CASSPLNQPQHF. CDR3 DNA: TGTGCCAGCAGTCCACTAAATCAGCCCCAGCATTTT.

The rearrangement uses TRBV5-6 and TRBJ1-4; no clear D gene. The CDR3 spans 13 residues. The V and J ends lost 3 bases and 7 bases respectively, with 10 bases between them. The V gene's germline CDR1 is SGHDT and CDR2 YYEEEE. CDR3: CASSWALGEKLFF. CDR3 coding DNA: TGTGCCAGCAGCTGGGCTTTAGGTGAAAAACTGTTTTTT.

The chain combines TRBV29-1 with TRBJ1-1; 7 bases match TRBD1. With V trimmed by 3 bases and J by 3 bases, 10 bases remained unmatched. The germline CDR1 and CDR2 sequences are SQVTM and ANQGSEA. There are 15 residues in the CDR3. CDR3 coding DNA: TGCAGCGTTGATTTCAAAGGACAGGCTTACACTGAAGCTTTCTTT. It specifies CSVDFKGQAYTEAFF.

The chain carries TRBV11-2 and TRBJ2-1; maybe TRBD1 (6 bases). The CDR3 runs 11 residues. V lost 5 bases, J lost 9 bases, and 8 bases lay in between. The germline CDR1 and CDR2 sequences are SGHAT and FQNNGV. CDR3 in DNA: TGTGCCAGCAGCCTGGACAGTGAGCAGTTCTTC. Protein product: CASSLDSEQFF.

Details on this clone: The final CDR3 position lacks the conserved phenylalanine or tryptophan, pointing to a likely read error. Because the CDR3's place on the DNA is in doubt, the DNA is left out and the CDR3 is given as listed by TCRdb. J is TRBJ2-7 and V is TRBV20-1; the table gives TRBD1 as D, unverified against the DNA. Germline lookup yields CDR1 DFQATT and CDR2 SNEGSKA (reference sequence). The CDR3 is 8 amino acids in total, end residues counted. The CDR3 spells CSAIGTDL.

The sample holds a few counts of this clone. The gene calls are TRBV10-2 and TRBJ2-7, with a weak D call TRBD2 (5 bases). Germline V gene sequence: CDR1 WSHSY, CDR2 SAAADI. The germline V and J ends were trimmed by 1 base and 6 bases, with 7 bases remaining between them. This CDR3 is built from 12 residues. This CDR3 reads CASSEYRGEQYF. The CDR3 DNA reads as TGCGCCAGCAGTGAGTATCGGGGCGAGCAGTACTTC.

The chain has TRBV7-9 and TRBJ1-3; D may be TRBD1 (6 bases). Trimming took off 0 bases at V and 2 bases at J, with 8 bases between the two ends. The CDR3 is 15 amino acids. Germline lookup yields CDR1 SEHNR and CDR2 FQNEAQ (reference sequence). CDR3 nucleotides: TGTGCCAGCAGCTTAGCGACAGGAGCTGGAAACACCATATATTTT. Its protein is CASSLATGAGNTIYF.

The V call is TRBV11-2, the J call TRBJ2-1, with 9 bases identical to TRBD2. Germline loops: CDR1 SGHAT, CDR2 FQNNGV. CDR3 size: 15 residues. V lost 1 base, J lost 4 bases, and 2 bases stayed unmatched. DNA of the CDR3: TGTGCCAGCAGCTTAGGTAGCGGGGGTTACAATGAGCAGTTCTTC. It yields the protein CASSLGSGGYNEQFF.

The rearrangement uses TRBV18 and TRBJ2-7; 11 bases are a match to TRBD1. Germline V gene lookup returns CDR1 KGHSH and CDR2 LQKENI. Losses at the gene ends were 4 bases for V and 4 bases for J; bases not matched to a gene: 3. This CDR3 comprises 14 residues. The DNA for the CDR3 is TGTGCCAGCTCACGAGGGGACAGGGGGTACGAGCAGTACTTC. It is translated as CASSRGDRGYEQYF. Full variable domain (outside the CDR3, taken from reference TRBV18 and TRBJ2-7): NAGVMQNPRHLVRRRGQEARLRCSPMKGHSHVYWYRQLPEEGLKFMVYLQKENIIDESGMPKERFSAEFPKEGPSILRIQQVVRGDSAAYFCASSRGDRGYEQYFGPGTRLTVT.

The chain has TRBV19 and TRBJ2-3; D possibly corresponds to TRBD1 (6 bases). Germline V lookup: CDR1 LNHDA, CDR2 SQIVND (reference sequence). The CDR3 sequence is 16 residues long. V lost 6 bases and J 5 bases, leaving 21 bases between the germline ends. The CDR3 is CASRTNRDTGGDTQYF. The CDR3 nucleotides read TGTGCCAGTAGGACCAACAGGGACACTGGGGGAGATACGCAGTATTTT.

The V gene is TRBV18, the J gene TRBJ2-7, with TRBD1 matching over 9 bases. Trimming at V came to 2 bases and at J to 7 bases, leaving 9 bases not matched to a gene. This CDR3 is 15 amino acids long. Germline CDR1 KGHSH, CDR2 LQKENI. The CDR3 region has the DNA TGTGCCAGCTCACCAAGGTCACAGGGGGCGGGGGAGCAGTACTTC. Protein: CASSPRSQGAGEQYF.